This entry describes one T cell receptor beta chain. Its antigen is not identified. CDR3 length: 14 amino acids. The junction had 1 base not matched to a gene; V was cut back by 5 bases and J by 5 bases. Germline V gene data show CDR1 as MDHEN and CDR2 as SYDVKM. The method was immunoSEQ multiplex PCR; TCRdb's version includes in-frame clones alone and lacks a portion of them. The data hold approximately 460,000 clones, with 80% to 90% observed a single time. As to treatment: some 20 received Ad26.COV2.S at low or high dose, single or two shots; 5 received placebo; per-sample allocation not given. The study sampled participants on day 63 after the first vaccine or placebo injection. The data originate from a study of Ad26.COV2.S vaccination and SARS-CoV-2 variants. Study at large: In the study, Ad26.COV2.S was injected intramuscularly once, or twice 56 days apart. The study, taken as a whole, reports: Overall T cell responses may have been underestimated by the analyses of TCR breadth and depth.

The TCR comes from a person between 18 and 65 years old who received the Ad26.COV2.S COVID-19 vaccine or a placebo. The chain couples TRBV28 to TRBJ2-1; 12 nucleotides align to TRBD2. Material: peripheral blood, obtained in a trial of Ad26.COV2.S vaccine versus placebo. CDR3 DNA: TGTGCCAGCAGTCGACTAGCGGGAGACAATGAGCAGTTCTTC. It translates to CASSRLAGDNEQFF. The full variable domain, completed using reference TRBV28 and TRBJ2-1, is DVKVTQSSRYLVKRTGEKVFLECVQDMDHENMFWYRQDPGLGLRLIYFSYDVKMKEKGDIPEGYSVSREKKERFSLILESASTNQTSMYLCASSRLAGDNEQFFGPGTRLTVL.